A single sample is the source of the 30 T cell receptor beta chains below, sequenced in a study of cytomegalovirus exposure and HLA in healthy donors. Use of 60 Vbeta and 13 Jbeta primers characterized the PCR. Repertoires were generated with immunoSEQ multiplex PCR, while TCRdb's copy carries only in-frame clones and drops some. In the table there are about 190,000 clones, about 84% of which are singletons. Sequenced: PBMCs. The origin of the receptors is a man in his forties or fifties in good health and CMV-seronegative.

This chain uses TRBV30 with TRBJ2-3; TRBD1 might be the D (6 bases). CDR1 and CDR2 (germline): GTSNPN, SVGIG (reference sequence). The CDR3 loop spans 19 amino acids. Trimming cost V 5 bases and J 2 bases, with 29 bases left between them. For the CDR3, the DNA is TGTGCCTGGGCCCAAACCCGGGACAACAACTTAAGGTCCACAGATACGCAGTATTTT. Amino acids: CAWAQTRDNNLRSTDTQYF.

The V and J genes are TRBV4-2 and TRBJ2-7, with D possibly TRBD2 on 6 matching bases. From germline, CDR1 is LGHNA and CDR2 YNFKEQ. V was trimmed by 4 bases and J by 0 bases, leaving 13 bases between them. The CDR3 is 15 residues long. The CDR3 is CASSPGGSASYEQYF. The DNA of the CDR3 is TGTGCCAGCAGCCCTGGGGGGTCCGCCTCCTACGAGCAGTACTTC.

The chain has TRBV7-2 and TRBJ2-3, with TRBD1 matching over 9 bases. CDR3 length: 14 amino acids. The trim removed 2 bases at V and 4 bases at J, leaving 1 base unmatched. CDR1 is SGHTA, CDR2 FQGNSA, per germline. Here the CDR3 reads CASSLRQGADTQYF. CDR3 coding DNA: TGTGCCAGCAGCTTAAGACAGGGGGCAGATACGCAGTATTTT. The whole variable domain, filled in from reference TRBV7-2 and TRBJ2-3, reads GAGVSQSPSNKVTEKGKDVELRCDPISGHTALYWYRQSLGQGLEFLIYFQGNSAPDKSGLPSDRFSAERTGGSVSTLTIQRTQQEDSAVYLCASSLRQGADTQYFGPGTRLTVL.

The V gene is TRBV6-5, the J gene TRBJ1-6; perhaps TRBD1 as D (5 bases). V was shortened by 7 bases and J by 0 bases, with 10 bases between the two germline ends. Germline loops: CDR1 MNHEY, CDR2 SVGAGI. This CDR3 has 15 amino acids. The CDR3 is CASNRQLSYNSPLHF. Here the CDR3 DNA reads TGTGCCAGCAACAGACAGCTCTCCTATAATTCACCCCTCCACTTT.

The V gene is TRBV19, the J gene TRBJ1-2; D gene uncertain. Germline V gene data show CDR1 as LNHDA and CDR2 as SQIVND (reference sequence). The germline V and J ends were trimmed by 3 bases and 7 bases, with 21 bases remaining between them. This CDR3 is built from 16 residues. This chain's CDR3 is CASSIRTVNGVVGYTF. CDR3 DNA sequence: TGTGCCAGTAGTATCCGGACGGTTAACGGGGTCGTTGGCTACACCTTC.

This clone appeared a few times. This chain connects TRBV7-9 to TRBJ2-5, with 7 nucleotides matching TRBD2. V lost 5 bases, J lost 2 bases, and 8 bases stayed unmatched. Germline V gene sequence: CDR1 SEHNR, CDR2 FQNEAQ (reference sequence). The CDR3 consists of 15 residues. In nucleotides, the CDR3 is TGTGCCAGCAGCCACCCCCGGGACTATCAAGAGACCCAGTACTTC. Amino acids: CASSHPRDYQETQYF.

The genes are TRBV9 and TRBJ2-1, with 8 bases lining up with TRBD2. Germline assignment: CDR1 SGDLS and CDR2 YYNGEE. After removal of 2 bases from V and 5 bases from J, the junction contained 12 bases not matched to a gene. The CDR3 consists of 17 residues. The CDR3 region is CASSVHPGLEFNNEQFF. The CDR3, as DNA: TGTGCCAGCAGCGTGCATCCGGGACTAGAATTCAACAATGAGCAGTTCTTC. The complete variable domain, with remaining parts taken from reference TRBV9 and TRBJ2-1, reads DSGVTQTPKHLITATGQRVTLRCSPRSGDLSVYWYQQSLDQGLQFLIQYYNGEERAKGNILERFSAQQFPDLHSELNLSSLELGDSALYFCASSVHPGLEFNNEQFFGPGTRLTVL.

This clone was seen a single time. This chain uses TRBV6-1 with TRBJ2-7, with D perhaps TRBD1 (6 bases). Deletions cut 10 bases from V and 4 bases from J, with 23 bases between. This CDR3 spans 15 amino acids. Germline V gene sequence: CDR1 MNHNS, CDR2 SASEGT. The CDR3 nucleotides are TGTGCCACAAAGACAGGCGCTGGAGCGGCTTACGAGCAGTACTTC. Encoded protein: CATKTGAGAAYEQYF.

The chain uses TRBV9 and TRBJ1-3; weak D call: TRBD1 (6 bases). In germline, CDR1 is SGDLS, CDR2 YYNGEE. The CDR3 has 15 residues. The ends were cut back, 0 bases at V and 0 bases at J, with 7 bases in the middle. DNA for the CDR3: TGTGCCAGCAGCGTAGGGGGGCTCTCTGGAAACACCATATATTTT. Its protein product is CASSVGGLSGNTIYF.

V and J are TRBV6-5 and TRBJ2-1, with D maybe TRBD2 (5 bases). The ends were cut back, 1 base at V and 0 bases at J, with 7 bases in the middle. The CDR3 sequence is 15 residues long. Germline CDR1 MNHEY, CDR2 SVGAGI. This chain's CDR3 is CASSYLDSSYNEQFF. In DNA, the CDR3 is TGTGCCAGCAGTTACTTGGACTCCTCCTACAATGAGCAGTTCTTC.

V is TRBV11-2 and J is TRBJ1-1, with D uncertain. CDR1 is SGHAT, CDR2 FQNNGV, per germline. The V end was cut by 1 base, the J end by 4 bases, with 4 bases between. The CDR3 runs to 12 residues. This chain's CDR3 is CASSLAVTEAFF. In nucleotides, the CDR3 is TGTGCCAGCAGCTTAGCGGTCACTGAAGCTTTCTTT.

This clone was recorded only once. V is TRBV12-5 and J is TRBJ1-5; no clear D. Between the trimmed V and J ends, which lost 4 bases and 8 bases, there was a span of 9 bases. This CDR3 has 12 residues. The V gene's germline CDR1 is LGHNT and CDR2 FRNRAP. CDR3 region: CASGYTAEPQHF. Written as DNA, the CDR3 is TGTGCTAGTGGTTACACCGCCGAGCCCCAGCATTTT.

In its sample, this clone was seen once. This sequence joins TRBV4-1 and TRBJ1-2; D possibly corresponds to TRBD1 (6 bases). This CDR3 contains 13 residues. The V end was cut by 3 bases, the J end by 2 bases, with 7 bases between. Germline CDR1 and CDR2: MGHRA and YSYEKL. CDR3 protein: CASSQTGNYGYTF. CDR3 DNA sequence: TGCGCCAGCAGCCAGACAGGCAACTATGGCTACACCTTC.

The sample holds a few counts of this clone. The chain links TRBV5-1 to TRBJ2-1; D is ambiguous. V shed 1 base and J shed 7 bases, with 12 bases lying between them. Per the germline V gene, CDR1 is SGHRS and CDR2 is YFSETQ. CDR3 length equals 14 residues. The CDR3 spells CASSLMAALNEQFF. CDR3 in DNA: TGCGCCAGCAGCTTGATGGCGGCTTTGAATGAGCAGTTCTTC.

The chain links TRBV19 to TRBJ2-2; weak D call: TRBD2 (6 bases). Trimming pared 8 bases from V and 5 bases from J, leaving 21 bases between. This CDR3 contains 16 residues. The germline gives CDR1 LNHDA, CDR2 SQIVND (reference sequence). The CDR3 DNA is TGTGCCAGTCCCATAGATGGAGGGGTTGAGACCGGGGAGCTGTTTTTT. This gives the protein CASPIDGGVETGELFF.

The V call is TRBV5-1, the J call TRBJ1-6, with a tentative D call TRBD1 (5 bases). V lost 3 bases and J 8 bases, leaving 12 bases between the germline ends. In germline, CDR1 is SGHRS, CDR2 YFSETQ. The CDR3 contains 14 residues. CDR3 protein: CASSSDMGYSPLHF. Here the CDR3 DNA reads TGCGCCAGCAGCTCGGACATGGGGTATTCACCCCTCCACTTT. The full variable domain, its missing parts supplied by reference TRBV5-1 and TRBJ1-6, is KAGVTQTPRYLIKTRGQQVTLSCSPISGHRSVSWYQQTPGQGLQFLFEYFSETQRNKGNFPGRFSGRQFSNSRSEMNVSTLELGDSALYLCASSSDMGYSPLHFGNGTRLTVT.

The DNA for the CDR3 is TGCGCCAGCAGCCAAGATCTTCGGGGGGCTCTGGAAGCTTTCTTT. Encoded protein: CASSQDLRGALEAFF. This chain uses TRBV4-3 with TRBJ1-1; a weak D match, TRBD1 (6 bases). This CDR3 spans 15 amino acids. V was clipped by 0 bases and J by 8 bases, with 16 bases between them. Germline V gene sequence: CDR1 LGHNA, CDR2 YSLEER.

J is TRBJ2-2 and V is TRBV7-2, with D perhaps matching TRBD2 (5 bases). Germline values: CDR1 SGHTA, CDR2 FQGNSA. V was cut by 5 bases and J by 5 bases, with 15 bases left in between. This CDR3 has 15 amino acids. CDR3 DNA: TGTGCCAGCAGCACCGGGATGTCCGGGACCGGGGAGCTGTTTTTT. Protein: CASSTGMSGTGELFF. Supplemented by reference TRBV7-2 and TRBJ2-2, the full variable domain reads GAGVSQSPSNKVTEKGKDVELRCDPISGHTALYWYRQSLGQGLEFLIYFQGNSAPDKSGLPSDRFSAERTGGSVSTLTIQRTQQEDSAVYLCASSTGMSGTGELFFGEGSRLTVL.

This chain links TRBV5-6 with TRBJ1-3; tentative D call: TRBD1 (5 bases). The CDR3 loop spans 14 amino acids. The V end lost 0 bases, the J end lost 7 bases, and 11 bases lay between the germline ends. Germline V lookup: CDR1 SGHDT, CDR2 YYEEEE. The CDR3 loop reads CASSLVPGSNTIYF. The CDR3 coding sequence is TGTGCCAGCAGCTTGGTCCCAGGGTCGAACACCATATATTTT. The variable domain in full, with the rest retrieved from reference TRBV5-6 and TRBJ1-3, is DAGVTQSPTHLIKTRGQQVTLRCSPKSGHDTVSWYQQALGQGPQFIFQYYEEEERQRGNFPDRFSGHQFPNYSSELNVNALLLGDSALYLCASSLVPGSNTIYFGEGSWLTVV.

The rearrangement joins TRBV5-1 to TRBJ1-1, with TRBD1 matching over 8 bases. J was trimmed by 6 bases and V by 4 bases; bases with no gene match: 11. This CDR3 contains 15 residues. Germline V lookup: CDR1 SGHRS, CDR2 YFSETQ. The CDR3 region has the DNA TGCGCCAGCAGCAATTCCGGGACAGGTCCTGCTGAAGCTTTCTTT. This translates into CASSNSGTGPAEAFF.

This rearrangement joins TRBV5-6 to TRBJ2-5; 14 bases agree with TRBD2. The germline V gene has CDR1 SGHDT and CDR2 YYEEEE. The length of the CDR3 is 17 residues. The V gene end was trimmed by 7 bases and the J gene end by 1 base; junction bases not matched to a gene: 9. The CDR3 DNA reads as TGTGCCAGCGGAGGTGGACTAGCGGGGGGAGCCCAAGAGACCCAGTACTTC. Protein sequence: CASGGGLAGGAQETQYF.

This sequence joins TRBV6-1 and TRBJ2-1; 16 nucleotides agree with TRBD2. The CDR3 covers 17 residues. Unmatched junction bases numbered 4, after V lost 0 bases and J lost 8 bases. Germline V gene sequence: CDR1 MNHNS, CDR2 SASEGT. The CDR3: CASSEAGGLAGGDEQFF. The CDR3 DNA sequence: TGTGCCAGCAGTGAAGCGGGGGGACTAGCGGGGGGGGATGAGCAGTTCTTC.

This clone has just one count. This rearrangement joins TRBV30 to TRBJ1-2; the D is unclear. CDR3 length: 14 amino acids. V was shortened by 4 bases and J by 8 bases, with 20 bases between the two germline ends. Germline CDR1 is GTSNPN and CDR2 is SVGIG (reference sequence). DNA of the CDR3: TGTGCCTGGAATGTCCGGGAAAACGAGTTCGGCTACACCTTC. It yields the protein CAWNVRENEFGYTF.

The V gene is TRBV2, the J gene TRBJ2-7; 7 nucleotides line up with TRBD1. After removal of 10 bases from V and 11 bases from J, the junction contained 11 bases not matched to a gene. This CDR3 is built from 11 residues. Germline V gene data show CDR1 as SNHLY and CDR2 as FYNNEI. CDR3 sequence: CATRGRDREYF. CDR3 in DNA: TGTGCCACCCGGGGCCGAGACAGGGAGTACTTC. The variable domain in full, completed from reference TRBV2 and TRBJ2-7, reads EPEVTQTPSHQVTQMGQEVILRCVPISNHLYFYWYRQILGQKVEFLVSFYNNEISEKSEIFDDQFSVERPDGSNFTLKIRSTKLEDSAMYFCATRGRDREYFGPGTRLTVT.

This chain links TRBV6-5 with TRBJ1-4; D remains ambiguous. CDR3 size: 13 residues. V was clipped by 8 bases and J by 2 bases, with 9 bases between them. Germline lookup yields CDR1 MNHEY and CDR2 SVGAGI. The CDR3: CASGRSTNEKLFF. DNA for the CDR3: TGTGCCAGCGGGAGGAGTACTAATGAAAAACTGTTTTTT.

The rearrangement uses TRBV20-1 and TRBJ2-5; D perhaps matches TRBD2 (6 bases). The V end was cut by 7 bases, the J end by 5 bases, with 11 bases between. The CDR3 length is 11 residues. The germline V gene has CDR1 DFQATT and CDR2 SNEGSKA (reference sequence). Here the CDR3 reads CSGAGGETQYF. The CDR3, as DNA: TGCAGTGGAGCGGGCGGGGAGACCCAGTACTTC.

The genes are TRBV9 and TRBJ1-5; D is ambiguous. V shed 4 bases and J shed 1 base, with 12 bases lying between them. Germline loops: CDR1 SGDLS, CDR2 YYNGEE. The CDR3 has 15 amino acids. This chain's CDR3 is CASSLGGLSNQPQHF. The CDR3, as DNA: TGTGCCAGCAGCCTGGGCGGACTCAGCAATCAGCCCCAGCATTTT.

J is TRBJ2-3 and V is TRBV6-5; the match to TRBD2 covers 10 bases. Germline CDR1 and CDR2: MNHEY and SVGAGI. V shed 5 bases, J shed 6 bases, and the junction held 5 bases outside the gene matches. The CDR3 contains 14 residues. CDR3 loop: CASSKRGGPDTQYF. The CDR3, as DNA: TGTGCCAGCAGTAAGCGGGGGGGCCCCGATACGCAGTATTTT.

In this sample, this clone turned up once. The chain uses TRBV7-2 and TRBJ2-2; weak D call: TRBD2 (6 bases). Trimming left V 5 bases short and J 0 bases short, with 10 bases between. Per germline, CDR1 SGHTA and CDR2 FQGNSA. CDR3 length: 15 residues. Written as DNA, the CDR3 is TGTGCCAGCAGCCCCGGGGGTACGAACACCGGGGAGCTGTTTTTT. The encoded protein is CASSPGGTNTGELFF.

This chain uses TRBV7-2 with TRBJ1-1, with TRBD1 matching 10 bases. This CDR3 contains 17 residues. The germline gives CDR1 SGHTA, CDR2 FQGNSA. V dropped 1 base and J dropped 2; count of bases not matched to a gene: 7. Here the CDR3 reads CASSLGWGQGRNTEAFF. In nucleotides, the CDR3 is TGTGCCAGCAGCTTAGGGTGGGGACAGGGGCGAAACACTGAAGCTTTCTTT.